The 17 T cell receptor beta chains given below trace back to one sample, sequenced in a study of OX40 agonist ivuxolimab in advanced cancers. The protocol was immunoSEQ multiplex PCR, while the TCRdb copy is restricted to in-frame clones and leaves out a portion. The table includes 20,000 or so clones, roughly 91% detected once. Specimen: CD4+ or CD8+ T cells sorted from blood, collected in a trial of the OX40 agonist ivuxolimab. The source is an adult with an advanced solid tumor such as melanoma, head and neck, liver or kidney cancer.

This chain uses TRBV27 with TRBJ1-1; tentatively, D is TRBD1 (5 bases). This CDR3 has 18 amino acids. The V gene lost 6 bases and the J gene lost 1 base, with 24 bases spanning the gap. Germline CDR1 is MNHEY and CDR2 is SMNVEV (reference sequence). CDR3: CASSSRWWGKVENTEAFF. CDR3 nucleotide sequence: TGTGCCAGCAGCTCCCGGTGGTGGGGGAAGGTGGAGAACACTGAAGCTTTCTTT.

J is TRBJ2-1 and V is TRBV4-1, with TRBD2 identical over 10 bases. Germline V gene lookup returns CDR1 MGHRA and CDR2 YSYEKL. The V segment lost 4 bases and the J segment 5 bases; nucleotides outside the gene matches: 5. The CDR3 runs 15 residues. CDR3 loop: CASSPLAGENNEQFF. The CDR3 DNA reads TGCGCCAGCAGCCCCCTAGCGGGAGAAAACAATGAGCAGTTCTTC.

This clone was seen more than once but under ten times. V gene TRBV4-1 combines with J gene TRBJ2-7, with 7 positions matching TRBD1. Germline V gives CDR1 MGHRA, CDR2 YSYEKL. The trim removed 4 bases at V and 3 bases at J, leaving 9 bases unmatched. The CDR3 covers 15 residues. CDR3 residues: CASSPFLGQSYEQYF. The CDR3 coding sequence is TGCGCCAGCAGCCCCTTCTTGGGACAGAGCTACGAGCAGTACTTC.

The chain joins TRBV5-4 to TRBJ2-1; unclear D gene. Trimming cost V 3 bases and J 7 bases, with 8 bases left between them. This CDR3 has 12 residues. The germline CDR1 and CDR2 sequences are SGHNT and YYREEE (reference sequence). The CDR3 region has the DNA TGTGCCAGCAGCTCTGGGTGGAATGAGCAGTTCTTC. Its protein product is CASSSGWNEQFF.

The chain uses TRBV4-1 and TRBJ1-5; tentatively, D is TRBD1 (6 bases). CDR1 is MGHRA, CDR2 YSYEKL, per germline. Trimming took 3 bases from V and 2 from J, leaving 14 bases between them. This CDR3 is 16 amino acids long. In DNA, the CDR3 is TGCGCCAGCAGCCACCAATGGGGGGGCGGCAATCAGCCCCAGCATTTT. Translating it yields CASSHQWGGGNQPQHF.

V gene TRBV7-8 combines with J gene TRBJ2-5, with D hard to call. The V end was cut by 1 base, the J end by 2 bases, with 5 bases between. Germline lookup yields CDR1 SGHVS and CDR2 FQNEAQ. The length of the CDR3 is 13 residues. This chain's CDR3 is CASSLGRQETQYF. The CDR3, as DNA: TGTGCCAGCAGCTTAGGGCGTCAAGAGACCCAGTACTTC.

DNA for the CDR3: TGTGCCAGCAGTTCCGTGGAGGGGAACGCTTTCTTT. Translating it yields CASSSVEGNAFF. The V call is TRBV27, the J call TRBJ1-1, with D maybe TRBD1 (5 bases). CDR1 and CDR2 (germline): MNHEY, SMNVEV (reference sequence). The V gene lost 4 bases and the J gene lost 11 bases, with 14 bases spanning the gap. This CDR3 comprises 12 residues.

V and J are TRBV7-9 and TRBJ2-7; 7 nucleotides match TRBD1. The ends lost 2 bases at V and 3 bases at J; junction bases unmatched: 7. Per germline, CDR1 SEHNR and CDR2 FQNEAQ (reference sequence). The CDR3 totals 15 residues. In DNA, the CDR3 is TGTGCCAGCAGCTTACCCCTGGGACAGATCTACGAGCAGTACTTC. Translating it yields CASSLPLGQIYEQYF.

The rearrangement links TRBV15 to TRBJ1-5; 12 bases are shared with TRBD1. The V segment lost 5 bases and the J segment 4 bases; nucleotides outside the gene matches: 6. Germline V CDR1 and CDR2: LNHNV, YYDKDF (reference sequence). This CDR3 has 16 amino acids. The CDR3 here is CATSSRDRGRNQPQHF. CDR3 in DNA: TGTGCCACCAGCTCCCGGGACAGGGGGCGGAATCAGCCCCAGCATTTT.

Concerning this clone: Distinct nucleotide sequences in the sample also encode this CDR3. This rearrangement joins TRBV7-9 to TRBJ2-7; 7 bases match TRBD2. The CDR3 is 14 amino acids. Per germline, CDR1 SEHNR and CDR2 FQNEAQ (reference sequence). J lost 3 bases, V lost 1 base, and 3 bases had no gene match. The CDR3, as DNA: TGTGCCAGCAGCTTAGGAGGACTAGTCTACGAGCAGTACTTC. Amino acid sequence: CASSLGGLVYEQYF.

This clone was detected only a few times. The chain combines TRBV7-7 with TRBJ1-1, with a tentative D call TRBD1 (5 bases). The germline gives CDR1 SSHAT, CDR2 FNYEAQ (reference sequence). This CDR3 is built from 13 residues. The germline V and J ends were trimmed by 5 bases and 7 bases, with 14 bases remaining between them. In DNA form, the CDR3 reads TGTGCCAGCAGCCGTACGCTGGGACGTGAAGCTTTCTTT. It yields the protein CASSRTLGREAFF.

The V gene is TRBV7-9, the J gene TRBJ2-5; D may be TRBD1 (6 bases). Germline V gene lookup returns CDR1 SEHNR and CDR2 FQNEAQ (reference sequence). This CDR3 contains 12 residues. Deletions cut 10 bases from V and 0 bases from J, with 9 bases between. CDR3 bases: TGTGCCACCACAGGGTACCAAGAGACCCAGTACTTC. Amino acids: CATTGYQETQYF.

V usage is TRBV6-5 and J usage is TRBJ2-3; a possible D gene is TRBD1 (5 bases). The ends were cut back, 6 bases at V and 4 bases at J, with 11 bases in the middle. The CDR3 has 13 amino acids. CDR1 and CDR2 (germline): MNHEY, SVGAGI. The CDR3 DNA is TGTGCCAGCAGCCCCGTAGGGGCAGATACGCAGTATTTT. This gives the protein CASSPVGADTQYF.

The chain joins TRBV27 to TRBJ2-1; TRBD1 agrees at 8 bases. The ends lost 5 bases at V and 4 bases at J; junction bases unmatched: 7. CDR1 is MNHEY and CDR2 is SMNVEV in the germline V gene (reference sequence). The CDR3 has 15 amino acids. The CDR3 here is CASSPGQGSYNEQFF. Written as DNA, the CDR3 is TGTGCCAGCAGTCCCGGACAGGGTAGTTACAATGAGCAGTTCTTC.

This sequence joins TRBV4-1 and TRBJ1-1; 10 nucleotides agree with TRBD1. CDR1 and CDR2 from the germline V gene are MGHRA and YSYEKL. V lost 5 bases to trimming and J lost 10 bases; unmatched junction nucleotides: 7. The CDR3 consists of 13 residues. DNA of the CDR3: TGCGCCAGCAGCGGGCGACAGGGGGCAGGAGCTTTCTTT. Its protein product is CASSGRQGAGAFF.

The chain combines TRBV27 with TRBJ2-6; 7 bases fit TRBD1. CDR1 and CDR2 (germline): MNHEY, SMNVEV (reference sequence). This CDR3 region has 18 residues. V trimming: 2 bases; J trimming: 4 bases; junction bases outside the gene matches: 11. The CDR3 loop reads CASSLGPRGPSGANVLTF. The CDR3, as DNA: TGTGCCAGCAGTTTAGGACCTAGGGGGCCCTCCGGGGCCAACGTCCTGACTTTC.

The rearrangement uses TRBV29-1 and TRBJ2-5, with D perhaps TRBD2 (6 bases). CDR1 is SQVTM and CDR2 is ANQGSEA in the germline V gene. The CDR3 has 13 amino acids. V was clipped by 6 bases and J by 2 bases, with 13 bases between them. In nucleotides, the CDR3 is TGCAGCGTGCCGGGGGACGTACAAGAGACCCAGTACTTC. This sequence encodes CSVPGDVQETQYF.